Sequencing of this T cell receptor (beta chain) was carried out in a study of regulatory T cells in long-lasting Graves disease. Study-level information: The antithyroid drugs taken by newly diagnosed Graves' patients had been used for under 3 months. Study results and caveats: Lower TCR diversity was seen in persistent Graves' patients than in newly diagnosed ones.

V was clipped by 2 bases and J by 0 bases, with 8 bases between them. CDR3 length equals 14 residues. CDR1 and CDR2 from the germline V gene are SNHLY and FYNNEI. Through Arm-PCR of CDR3 regions and iRepertoire HTBI primers, TCR beta libraries were built. TCRdb fed the multiplex PCR reads into MiXCR, producing one record per CDR3 protein. Altogether about 200,000 distinct CDR3 sequences are present, less than 20% being singletons, with the ten largest covering 10% to 15%. In its sample, this clonotype was seen many times. What it binds is not known. Specified time point: newly diagnosed GD, antithyroid drugs for less than 3 months. The TCR library was made from RNA extracted from PBMCs. Into tubes containing EDTA, approximately 8.9 milliliters of peripheral blood were drawn. The same sample was also studied in work on T cells in Graves' hyperthyroidism and ophthalmopathy. From that paper: Among the patients, aged 18 to 65, hyperthyroidism was newly diagnosed and had lasted under 2 months.

The gene calls are TRBV2 and TRBJ2-7; a weak D match, TRBD1 (5 bases). This receptor was obtained from a woman aged 30 to 39 with Graves disease. Sequences were derived from peripheral blood mononuclear cells (PBMCs), sampled at new diagnosis, from a patient treated with antithyroid drugs. CDR3 sequence reads: CASSELDISYEQYF. CDR3 DNA sequence: TGTGCCAGCAGTGAACTGGACATCTCCTACGAGCAGTACTTC.